A single sample gave rise to the 18 T cell receptor beta chains below, sequenced in a study of shared clonotypes between healthy human individuals. The repertoire was sequenced with immunoSEQ multiplex PCR; TCRdb's copy has only in-frame clones and lacks some. The sample includes a few hundred thousand clones, just over 75% of them seen just once. Specimen: PBMCs. These receptor sequences come from a woman in her thirties or forties in good health. Some clones in this sample may be carry-over from other donors' samples.

V gene TRBV29-1 combines with J gene TRBJ2-7; a weak D match, TRBD2 (6 bases). The V gene's germline CDR1 is SQVTM and CDR2 ANQGSEA. Trimming shortened V by 0 bases and J by 3 bases, and 9 bases separated the two germline ends. CDR3 length: 13 residues. The CDR3 is CSVEEDGGYEQYF. For the CDR3, the DNA is TGCAGCGTTGAAGAGGACGGGGGCTACGAGCAGTACTTC.

The genes are TRBV6-6 and TRBJ1-5; 7 bases fit TRBD1. The CDR3 runs to 15 residues. Germline CDR1 MNHNY, CDR2 SVGAGI (reference sequence). The V gene end was trimmed by 10 bases and the J gene end by 0 bases; junction bases not matched to a gene: 9. CDR3 amino acids: CATSRDSYSNQPQHF. CDR3 in DNA: TGTGCCACCAGCCGGGACAGCTATAGCAATCAGCCCCAGCATTTT.

A single count supports this clone. Other DNA sequences in this specimen translate into the identical CDR3. The chain carries TRBV20-1 and TRBJ2-7; D possibly corresponds to TRBD2 (5 bases). Deletions cut 6 bases from V and 3 bases from J, with 9 bases between. The germline CDR1 and CDR2 sequences are DFQATT and SNEGSKA (reference sequence). This CDR3 region has 11 residues. Here the CDR3 reads CSAKTSYEQYF. The DNA of the CDR3 is TGCAGTGCAAAAACTAGCTACGAGCAGTACTTC.

This CDR3 reads CASSSSRSTESGYTF. The CDR3 DNA sequence: TGTGCCAGCAGTTCCTCGAGGTCGACAGAGTCTGGCTACACCTTC. V is TRBV7-3 and J is TRBJ1-2; weak D call: TRBD1 (5 bases). The CDR3 length is 15 residues. The germline V and J ends were trimmed by 6 bases and 7 bases, with 21 bases remaining between them. The germline V gene has CDR1 SGHTA and CDR2 FQGTGA.

CDR3 sequence: CAWSVGLSNQPQHF. The CDR3 coding sequence is TGTGCCTGGAGTGTAGGCCTTAGCAATCAGCCCCAGCATTTT. The gene calls are TRBV30 and TRBJ1-5; D is uncertain. Germline CDR1 reads GTSNPN; CDR2 reads SVGIG (reference sequence). Trimming left V 0 bases short and J 0 bases short, with 6 bases between. The CDR3 has 14 residues.

This clone was recorded at least ten times. The same CDR3 arises from other DNA sequences in this sample as well. V usage is TRBV29-1 and J usage is TRBJ1-5; possibly TRBD1 for D (6 bases). V dropped 7 bases and J dropped 1 base, with 20 bases sitting between them. CDR1 and CDR2 (germline): SQVTM, ANQGSEA. The CDR3 is 16 amino acids. Written as DNA, the CDR3 is TGCAGCGCCGGTGGGGGCAGGAGTTCCAGCAATCAGCCCCAGCATTTT. Translating it yields CSAGGGRSSSNQPQHF.

This sequence joins TRBV4-2 and TRBJ2-1; D remains ambiguous. Trimming removed 0 bases from V and 7 bases from J, with 10 bases in between. The length of the CDR3 is 14 residues. CDR1 and CDR2 from the germline V gene are LGHNA and YNFKEQ. Here the CDR3 reads CASSQDPLDNEQFF. In DNA form, the CDR3 reads TGTGCCAGCAGCCAAGATCCCCTCGATAATGAGCAGTTCTTC.

This chain uses TRBV28 with TRBJ2-7; maybe TRBD1 (5 bases). Looked up from germline, CDR1 is MDHEN and CDR2 is SYDVKM. The V end was cut by 1 base, the J end by 7 bases, with 14 bases between. The CDR3 covers 14 residues. The CDR3 sequence is CASSLLGRVGEQYF. Here the CDR3 DNA reads TGTGCCAGCAGTTTATTAGGCAGGGTGGGGGAGCAGTACTTC.

The V and J genes are TRBV10-2 and TRBJ2-7, with 13 bases fitting TRBD2. V lost 6 bases and J lost 7; bases outside the gene matches: 9. CDR1 and CDR2 (germline): WSHSY, SAAADI. The CDR3 loop spans 15 amino acids. The CDR3, as DNA: TGCGCCAGCAGGGAGCGACTAGCGGGAGGAGGTGAGCAGTACTTC. Protein sequence: CASRERLAGGGEQYF.

This chain links TRBV28 with TRBJ2-1, with D perhaps matching TRBD2 (5 bases). Germline CDR1 reads MDHEN; CDR2 reads SYDVKM. With 3 bases removed from V and 1 base from J, the gap between germline ends came to 13 bases. The CDR3 is made up of 16 amino acids. CDR3 nucleotides: TGTGCCAGCAGTTTCCGGGCGGGCTCTTCCTACAATGAGCAGTTCTTC. It yields the protein CASSFRAGSSYNEQFF.

This clone was counted between two and nine times. This chain joins TRBV10-3 and TRBJ1-1; 8 bases fit TRBD1. Trimming took 7 bases from V and 3 from J; bases not matched to a gene: 4. The CDR3 extends over 13 amino acids. CDR1 ENHRY and CDR2 SYGVKD come from the germline V gene. The CDR3 region has the DNA TGTGCCATCACCCCGGACAGGGACACTGAAGCTTTCTTT. Protein product: CAITPDRDTEAFF.

The CDR3 protein is CASSPPSTGTDTQYF. The CDR3 nucleotides are TGTGCCAGCTCACCACCGTCGACAGGCACAGATACGCAGTATTTT. The V and J genes are TRBV18 and TRBJ2-3; D might be TRBD1 (5 bases). Germline CDR1 reads KGHSH; CDR2 reads LQKENI. This CDR3 spans 15 amino acids. V lost 0 bases and J 1 base, leaving 8 bases between the germline ends.

This clone was detected a few times. This chain connects TRBV4-2 to TRBJ2-1; weak D call: TRBD2 (5 bases). Germline V gives CDR1 LGHNA, CDR2 YNFKEQ. The length of the CDR3 is 16 residues. V dropped 0 bases and J dropped 4 bases, with 13 bases sitting between them. This CDR3 is CASSQDWAEVYNEQFF. The CDR3 region has the DNA TGTGCCAGCAGCCAAGATTGGGCGGAGGTTTACAATGAGCAGTTCTTC.

This clone has at least ten counts. DNA for the CDR3: TGTGCCAGTAGTGTCCTCCCACCTACTAGCGGGAACACCGGGGAGCTGTTTTTT. It is translated as CASSVLPPTSGNTGELFF. This rearrangement joins TRBV19 to TRBJ2-2; 8 bases are shared with TRBD2. The CDR3 consists of 18 residues. The germline V gene encodes CDR1 LNHDA and CDR2 SQIVND (reference sequence). V shed 5 bases and J 1 base; nucleotides not matched to a gene: 12.

The chain recombines TRBV10-3 with TRBJ1-2; no firm D call. The CDR3 length is 14 residues. CDR1 and CDR2 (germline): ENHRY, SYGVKD. The V and J ends lost 6 bases and 2 bases respectively, with 13 bases between them. In DNA form, the CDR3 reads TGTGCCATCAGCCGGACCACTACGAACTATGGCTACACCTTC. Protein product: CAISRTTTNYGYTF.

The chain has TRBV18 and TRBJ1-1, with 9 nucleotides matching TRBD1. The CDR3 runs to 15 residues. CDR1 and CDR2 (germline): KGHSH, LQKENI. The ends lost 3 bases at V and 4 bases at J; junction bases unmatched: 6. CDR3 amino acids: CASSPRQGESTEAFF. The CDR3 bases are TGTGCCAGCTCACCCAGACAGGGGGAAAGCACTGAAGCTTTCTTT.

A remark on this clone: Other DNA sequences in this specimen translate into the identical CDR3. The V and J genes are TRBV5-1 and TRBJ1-1, with 9 positions matching TRBD1. CDR1 is SGHRS, CDR2 YFSETQ, per germline. V trimming: 2 bases; J trimming: 5 bases; junction bases outside the gene matches: 10. This CDR3 is 16 amino acids long. The CDR3 DNA is TGCGCCAGCAGCTTTGGGGCTGGGGGACAGGGTACTGAAGCTTTCTTT. Translation: CASSFGAGGQGTEAFF. Filled out from reference TRBV5-1 and TRBJ1-1, the complete variable domain reads KAGVTQTPRYLIKTRGQQVTLSCSPISGHRSVSWYQQTPGQGLQFLFEYFSETQRNKGNFPGRFSGRQFSNSRSEMNVSTLELGDSALYLCASSFGAGGQGTEAFFGQGTRLTVV.

The chain has TRBV30 and TRBJ1-1; D possibly corresponds to TRBD1 (5 bases). Trimming shortened V by 3 bases and J by 5 bases, and 16 bases separated the two germline ends. CDR1 GTSNPN and CDR2 SVGIG come from the germline V gene (reference sequence). The CDR3 spans 14 residues. The CDR3 spells CAWSRMGHLTEAFF. As DNA, the CDR3 is TGTGCCTGGAGCAGGATGGGGCATCTTACTGAAGCTTTCTTT.